Listed below are T cell receptor beta chains from one sample, sequenced in a study of OX40 agonist ivuxolimab in advanced cancers. Measured with immunoSEQ multiplex PCR; TCRdb has only the in-frame clones, and not every one. The table lists over 30,000 clones, 79% of them singletons. The sequenced sample was CD4+ or CD8+ T cells sorted from blood, obtained in a trial of the OX40 agonist ivuxolimab. All receptors derive from an adult with an advanced solid tumor such as melanoma, head and neck, liver or kidney cancer. The CDR3 runs from the conserved cysteine through the conserved F or W. The D gene is left open where the match is weak.

>TRBD1|TRBV19|TRBJ2-5
CASSNRGLGQETQYF
TGTGCCAGTAGTAACAGGGGTCTAGGGCAAGAGACCCAGTACTTC
>NA|TRBV28|TRBJ1-2
CATGQGLYGGYTF
TGTGCCACCGGCCAGGGCCTATATGGTGGCTACACCTTC
>TRBD2|TRBV30|TRBJ2-5
CAWRTGLAGGQETQYF
TGTGCCTGGAGGACTGGACTAGCGGGCGGGCAAGAGACCCAGTACTTC
>NA|TRBV6-5|TRBJ1-2
CASSYGAGYGYTF
TGTGCCAGCAGTTACGGGGCGGGGTATGGCTACACCTTC
>TRBD1|TRBV11-2|TRBJ1-1
CASSSDRGNTEAFF
TGTGCCAGCAGCTCGGACAGGGGTAACACTGAAGCTTTCTTT
>NA|TRBV7-9|TRBJ2-7
CASSPTGGYEQYF
TGTGCCAGCAGCCCGACAGGAGGGTACGAGCAGTACTTC
>NA|TRBV18|TRBJ2-5
CASSPDIRETQYF
TGTGCCAGCTCACCGGACATAAGAGAGACCCAGTACTTC
>TRBD2|TRBV19|TRBJ2-1
CASSASGGSVQFF
TGTGCCAGTTCGGCTAGCGGGGGCTCCGTGCAGTTCTTC
>TRBD1|TRBV6-4|TRBJ2-7
CASSRTGSEQYF
TGTGCCAGCAGCCGGACAGGGTCCGAGCAGTACTTC
>TRBD2|TRBV9|TRBJ2-2
CASSVGASGGSPNTGELFF
TGTGCCAGCAGCGTAGGGGCTAGCGGGGGGTCCCCGAACACCGGGGAGCTGTTTTTT
>TRBD2|TRBV9|TRBJ2-3
CASTGGAADTQYF
TGTGCCAGCACCGGGGGGGCGGCAGATACACAGTATTTT
>NA|TRBV21-1|TRBJ2-3
CASSDLTITSGDSSTDTQYF
TGTGCCAGCAGCGACTTAACTATCACTAGCGGAGATTCTAGCACAGATACGCAGTATTTT
>TRBD2|TRBV7-8|TRBJ2-3
CASSLSWNREGLGQYF
TGTGCCAGCAGCTTAAGTTGGAACCGGGAGGGCCTGGGGCAGTATTTT
>NA|TRBV21-1|TRBJ1-5
CASSKKDTHQPQHF
TGTGCCAGCAGCAAAAAGGACACCCATCAGCCCCAGCATTTT
>NA|TRBV11-2|TRBJ2-7
CASSLTVYEQYF
TGTGCCAGCAGCTTAACCGTCTACGAGCAGTACTTC
>NA|TRBV5-1|TRBJ2-7
CASRTQGNYEQYF
TGCGCCAGCAGGACGCAGGGTAACTACGAGCAGTACTTC
>TRBD1|TRBV4-2|TRBJ2-6
CASSQDQTGASSGANVLTF
TGTGCCAGCAGCCAAGACCAGACAGGGGCGAGCTCTGGGGCCAACGTCCTGACTTTC